A selection of T cell receptor beta chains follows, all from one sample in a study of CD8+ T cells in alopecia areata. The protocol was immunoSEQ multiplex PCR, while the TCRdb copy is restricted to in-frame clones and leaves out a portion. The table includes some 190,000 clones, 51% detected once. Sequenced material: CD8+ T cells sorted from blood, taken around week 54, from a patient treated with tofacitinib. The receptors shown here come from a human donor with alopecia areata. The CDR3 runs from the conserved cysteine through the conserved F or W.

CDR3aa: CASSVQGSEQYF
v_gene: TRBV7-9
len: 12

CDR3aa: CASSELGTGENTEAFF
v_gene: TRBV25-1
len: 16

CDR3aa: CAISLSLNTEAFF
v_gene: TRBV10-3
len: 13

CDR3aa: CASSQDRETANLGAFF
v_gene: TRBV4-3
len: 16

CDR3aa: CATSRRTGHQETQYF
v_gene: TRBV15
len: 15

CDR3aa: CAWGRQRGMNTEAFF
v_gene: TRBV30
len: 15

CDR3aa: CASSLQGYEQYF
v_gene: TRBV5-6
len: 12

CDR3aa: CASSIGTDSNQPQHF
v_gene: TRBV2
len: 15

CDR3aa: CASSISGETQYF
v_gene: TRBV19
len: 12

CDR3aa: CASSQELANSGELFF
v_gene: TRBV5-5
len: 15

CDR3aa: CASSLGRGGRGDTQYF
v_gene: TRBV5-1
len: 16

CDR3aa: CASSFQGEYMNTEAFF
v_gene: TRBV27
len: 16

CDR3aa: CAWSLGPLESSYNEQFF
v_gene: TRBV30
len: 17

CDR3aa: CASSRIAGARNEQFF
v_gene: TRBV4-1
len: 15

CDR3aa: CASSLVGDYEQYF
v_gene: TRBV5-1
len: 13

CDR3aa: CASSPRQGFNSPLHF
v_gene: TRBV19
len: 15

CDR3aa: CSVDVGYEQYF
v_gene: TRBV29-1
len: 11

CDR3aa: CASSLGGDYGYTF
v_gene: TRBV13
len: 13

CDR3aa: CASRDEGNEQFF
v_gene: TRBV2
len: 12

CDR3aa: CASSLVSEQYF
v_gene: TRBV5-6
len: 11

CDR3aa: CASSPENYGYTF
v_gene: TRBV25-1
len: 12

CDR3aa: CAWSVRTEQYF
v_gene: TRBV30
len: 11

CDR3aa: CASISSWAGELFF
v_gene: TRBV2
len: 13

CDR3aa: CASSLPATDTQYF
v_gene: TRBV7-2
len: 13

CDR3aa: CASSYSAQRMNTEAFF
v_gene: TRBV6-5
len: 16

CDR3aa: CASSQDPFDSPLHF
v_gene: TRBV4-2
len: 14

CDR3aa: CASSLGLALSYNEQFF
v_gene: TRBV5-1
len: 16

CDR3aa: CSVEPATNTGELFF
v_gene: TRBV29-1
len: 14

CDR3aa: CSVEDLEQDNYGYTF
v_gene: TRBV29-1
len: 15

CDR3aa: CASSLFARGDTQYF
v_gene: TRBV27
len: 14

CDR3aa: CASSQVMSGGYEQYF
v_gene: TRBV4-3
len: 15

CDR3aa: CSAGTYGYTF
v_gene: TRBV29-1
len: 10

CDR3aa: CASSADRAEQYF
v_gene: TRBV5-6
len: 12

CDR3aa: CASRNPRGADTQYF
v_gene: TRBV2
len: 14

CDR3aa: CASSYSNGGQETQYF
v_gene: TRBV6-5
len: 15

CDR3aa: CASSLPGGRRYEQYF
v_gene: TRBV7-2
len: 15

CDR3aa: CASSHGHTEAFF
v_gene: TRBV11-1
len: 12

CDR3aa: CASSSTYQETQYF
v_gene: TRBV7-9
len: 13

CDR3aa: CSVEWGEEALEQYF
v_gene: TRBV29-1
len: 14

CDR3aa: CAWSSDREANYGYTF
v_gene: TRBV30
len: 15

CDR3aa: CASSKGTDGIETQYF
v_gene: TRBV6-6
len: 15

CDR3aa: CASSLRGRSSSYEQYF
v_gene: TRBV18
len: 16

CDR3aa: CASSHPQETQYF
v_gene: TRBV14
len: 12

CDR3aa: CAWLTGSPGELFF
v_gene: TRBV30
len: 13

CDR3aa: CASSDRGDNSPLHF
v_gene: TRBV25-1
len: 14

CDR3aa: CASSQARNTEAFF
v_gene: TRBV14
len: 13

CDR3aa: CASSLGLSRTQYF
v_gene: TRBV7-2
len: 13